This T cell receptor beta chain stems from a study of radiotherapy plus CTLA-4 blockade in lung cancer. Libraries were prepared by immunoSEQ multiplex PCR; TCRdb keeps only in-frame clonotypes and omits some of them. The sample shows tens of thousands of clones, 83% of them seen only once. V gave up 6 bases and J gave up 1 base, with 14 bases separating them. In germline, CDR1 is MGHRA, CDR2 YSYEKL. This CDR3 spans 15 amino acids. This TCR derives from a human donor with non-small cell lung cancer who had stable disease on radiotherapy plus ipilimumab. The V call is TRBV4-1, the J call TRBJ2-3; D could derive from TRBD1 or TRBD2 (7 bases each). The sample in question was peripheral blood, obtained from a patient treated with radiotherapy plus ipilimumab. The CDR3 DNA follows: TGCGCCAGCAGTCAACAGGGGAGGGGCACAGATACGCAGTATTTT. Its protein is CASSQQGRGTDTQYF.